This T cell receptor (beta chain) comes out of a study of cytomegalovirus exposure and HLA in healthy donors (dated by TCRdb to between 2016 and 2019). Study-level background: An earlier analysis of 587 of the donors reported about 290 Gb of sequence data and around 120 million unique TCR beta sequences from approximately 180 million T cells. Along with the approximately 670-subject first cohort, a separate validation cohort of around 110 different subjects was used. Using immunosequencing, the study profiled T cell repertoires from 500 to 800 subjects and related those repertoires to cytomegalovirus serostatus. Of the roughly 400 genotyped donors, approximately 83% fell in the genetic ancestry cluster associated with self-reported Caucasian donors. Because of strong linkage in the cohort, 4 to 6 DR-DQ haplotypes were treated as single units for association and clustering. Donor age, sex, ethnicity and CMV serostatus were collected together with the repertoire data. The study combined high-throughput TCR immunosequencing, statistical association of individual TCRs with disease status, and machine learning to predict cytomegalovirus infection status. The study aimed to test whether signatures of past pathogen exposure could be identified by cataloging public T cell receptors. In a later genetic analysis, genome-wide SNP genotypes for about 65% of the roughly 670 donors were used, and that subset was treated as a discovery cohort. A later analysis re-analyzed previously published TCR beta repertoires from approximately 700 donors and added high-resolution HLA genotyping to study TCR occurrence patterns. In an earlier analysis of 550 to 700 of the donors, high-throughput TCR beta sequencing was used to judge whether each TCR beta V gene segment behaved as functional or pseudogenic. Roughly 300 gigabases of sequencing data and around 90 million unique TCR sequences made up an early release that covered about 640 HLA-typed donors. Rather than using new phenotypic data, the later analysis identified candidate immune exposures from TCR beta sequences and from how often those sequences occurred across donors. Every repertoire in the discovery cohort had been generated on one and the same sequencing platform. Across approximately 400 genotyped donors of the cohort, an average of approximately 220,000 unique TCR beta nucleotide sequences per donor were sequenced, and around 19% of those sequences were non-productive. HLA typing included class I and class II loci at four-digit resolution. The number of typed donors differed by locus: about 620-640 for A, B, C, DRB1 and DQB1; approximately 540 for DQA1; around 580 for DPA1; and some 470 for DPB1.

Libraries were prepared through the immunoSEQ multiplex PCR assay. For the multiplex PCR, a mixture combining 60 forward primers for TCR Vbeta segments and 13 reverse primers for TCR Jbeta segments was used. A multiplex PCR assay on genomic DNA amplified the CDR3 region of rearranged TCR beta genes. Amplified TCR beta libraries were sequenced as 87-base-pair reads on the Illumina HiSeq System. Under the source paper's analysis protocol: A later analysis counted about 82 million unique TCR beta chains across the approximately 700 repertoires, and roughly 11 million of these chains were shared by at least two donors. Raw reads were error-corrected and collapsed into unique sequences by a nearest-neighbor algorithm in which closely related sequences were merged to remove PCR and sequencing errors. V, D and J gene segments were assigned by aligning CDR3 sequences to IMGT reference sequences. Each retained sequence needed at least a six-nucleotide match to both a V gene segment and a J gene segment. Rearrangements were classified as productive when the CDR3 lacked stop codons and remained in frame with V and J, and all other rearrangements were classified as non-productive. Following IMGT convention, CDR3 was defined as the stretch from the second conserved V-encoded cysteine up to the conserved J-encoded phenylalanine. The earlier analysis of about 570 of the donors excluded any sequence lacking an unambiguous match to a single V gene segment. In an earlier analysis of several hundred of the donors, a V segment was called functional when productive rearrangements were above 56.7%, and segregating when the standard deviation between donors exceeded 5%. A statistical classification framework was built to diagnose cytomegalovirus status from the catalog of TCR beta chain sequences. A later analysis assigned V and J genes by comparing TCR nucleotide sequences with IMGT/GENE-DB human TR gene sequences. In a later analysis, CDR3 sequences and most-parsimonious VDJ recombination scenarios were assigned using the TCRdist pipeline. In a later analysis, each TCR beta chain was defined by its CDR3 amino acid sequence together with its V-gene family, and reads lacking a unique V-gene family were excluded. To address suspected cross-contamination and a sequencing artifact, a later analysis removed approximately 600 highly shared, low-generation-probability nucleotide sequences. In a later analysis, a clonal expansion index was calculated for each public chain from normalized within-repertoire ranks of inferred template counts. Generation probabilities in a later analysis came from a VDJ recombination model fitted to out-of-frame rearrangements, and those results were checked against IGoR. In a later analysis, hypergeometric tests were used to score TCR-TCR, TCR-HLA and TCR-CMV co-occurrence, with a repertoire-size bias correction applied to TCR pairs. In a later analysis, false discovery rates were estimated by permuting HLA or CMV assignments 20 times. A later analysis grouped co-occurring TCRs with DBSCAN, adding TCRdist sequence similarity when clustering within HLA-allele-positive subsets. Repertoires with fewer than 30,000 or more than 120,000 public chains, plus five repertoires with anomalous nucleotide sharing, were excluded from co-occurrence clustering. Held by TCRdb, this immuneACCESS table contains in-frame sequences only and omits some clones. Under half of the omission traces to an unresolved V gene where checked; the cause of the rest is unknown. That table supplies the V and J calls and clone size; D and trimming were determined from the DNA. This sample holds 110,000 to 150,000 clones; nearly 10% were observed only once. The ten largest clones add up to 1.8% of the sample.

According to the germline V gene, CDR1 reads SGHRS and CDR2 reads YFSETQ. The CDR3 spans 18 residues, from the cysteine through the phenylalanine. Here the CDR3 DNA is all that survives: 54 bases in frame from base 1. Clipping removes 4 bases from V and 6 bases from J, with 12 as the unmatched junction base count. Note on this clone: Its antigen target is currently unknown. There are no base qualities to consult, and no much larger clone falls within one base.

What the research found in general, with its limitations: Three of the identified cytomegalovirus-associated TCR beta chains were confirmed in vitro to be specific for cytomegalovirus antigens. Over 15 rarely observed V segments, including chromosome 9 orphons, were excluded from the earlier analysis of approximately 600 of the donors because counts were too low. An association between a missense DCLRE1C variant and V-gene and J-gene trimming of TCR beta chains was found in a later genetic analysis and replicated in an independent cohort. Because some donors lacked HLA typing at each locus, the association tests relied only on the typed subset. According to a later analysis, TCR association rates differed among HLA loci, with DRB1 alleles showing the most associated TCRs and HLA-C alleles showing the fewest. Most TCR sequences were observed very rarely across donors, whereas some public TCRs were present in many individuals. According to a later analysis, parvovirus B19, influenza, CMV and Epstein-Barr virus appeared linked to several top co-occurrence clusters. The presence/absence analyses assumed that sequencing depth was roughly uniform across donors, and that assumption may not be true. Cytomegalovirus status was reported to be diagnosed by the classifier with high specificity and sensitivity in both the original and validation cohorts. Linkage disequilibrium might explain the correlated functional status among segregating V segments, but an unknown experimental factor could not be ruled out. In a later analysis, 15,000 to 20,000 TCR beta sequences were associated with specific HLA alleles at a false discovery rate of 0.05. The study gave a list of 150 to 200 TCR beta chains associated with cytomegalovirus. A group of highly shared sequence variants was considered likely to be a technical artifact of the sequencing pipeline. A later analysis found that HLA-associated TCR beta chains were more clonally expanded and had lower generation probabilities than equally common non-associated chains. Compared with the approximately 670-donor mean, donors in an Asian-associated ancestry cluster had fewer N-insertions in productive TCRs, according to a later genetic analysis. A further reported finding was that TCR beta sequences accurately predicted the HLA-A and HLA-B alleles for most subjects in the first cohort. In a later analysis, most CMV-associated TCR beta chains were found to appear HLA-restricted, with HLA associations seemingly driven largely by CMV exposure. Assigning TCR associations to individual alleles was difficult when HLA alleles, especially DR and DQ, strongly co-occurred. Some IMGT-functional V segments, including TRBV6-2 and TRBV6-3, could not be told apart with the 87-base-pair reads, so those segments were excluded. The authors suggested that the approach could potentially be extended to other disease states and immunological phenotypes. The cohort was sequenced for TCR beta chains only, and without alpha or paired-chain data the features that could be detected were limited. For the cohort, immune exposure information was limited to CMV serostatus. An earlier analysis of approximately 500 of the donors showed that most TCR beta V segments appeared in productive rearrangements either about 90% or about 30% of the time, which broadly matched IMGT annotations.

In total, 600 or so healthy bone marrow donors made up the cohort. At the time of sampling, every cohort member was nominally healthy, though immune exposures that went unrecorded were likely present. The donor tested CMV seronegative, placing the donor among the 350 or so seronegative members of the cohort. A peripheral blood sample was provided by each donor, and peripheral blood mononuclear cells were used for TCR beta sequencing. Genomic DNA extraction from the blood cell samples was performed with the Qiagen DNeasy Blood Extraction Kit. The V gene is TRBV5-1 and the J gene is TRBJ2-2; the junction holds 13 bases that match TRBD2. Specimen: PBMCs. The sequence came from a man aged 50-59 years in good health and CMV-seronegative. In nucleotides, the sequence is TGCGCCAGCAGCGCTACTAGCGGGAGGGCCGCGCGGGCCGGGGAGCTGTTTTTT. This gives the protein CASSATSGRAARAGELFF.